These 6 T cell receptor beta chains came from one sample sequenced in a study of cytomegalovirus exposure and HLA in healthy donors (dated by TCRdb to 2016 to 2017). Preparation of the library involved the immunoSEQ multiplex PCR assay. The immuneACCESS repertoire file appears here via TCRdb, limited to in-frame rearrangements. These files lack a portion of the clones; in checked studies, under half of the deficit traces to unresolved V genes, and the cause of the others is not known. Within this sample are tens of thousands of clones, with roughly 94% of them counted one time only. The ten biggest clones cover approximately 2.1% of the sample. The specimen was PBMCs. The receptors originated from a man aged 18 to 29 in good health and CMV-seronegative.

The chain links TRBV14 to TRBJ2-3; TRBD2 is a possible D gene (6 bases). Germline V gene sequence: CDR1 SGHDN, CDR2 FVKESK. This CDR3 contains 16 residues. V was shortened by 0 bases and J by 3 bases, with 13 bases between the two germline ends. CDR3: CASSQDRGKGTDTQYF. Written as DNA, the CDR3 is TGTGCCAGCAGCCAAGACCGGGGGAAAGGGACAGATACGCAGTATTTT.

This chain links TRBV7-8 with TRBJ2-3; the D is unclear. CDR1 SGHVS and CDR2 FQNEAQ come from the germline V gene. The CDR3 spans 11 residues. V dropped 2 bases and J dropped 5 bases, with 2 bases sitting between them. This CDR3 is CASSLLDTQYF. For the CDR3, the DNA is TGTGCCAGCAGCTTACTAGATACGCAGTATTTT.

V usage is TRBV29-1 and J usage is TRBJ1-2; no firm D call. The CDR3 extends over 12 amino acids. Germline CDR1 reads SQVTM; CDR2 reads ANQGSEA. V lost 6 bases to trimming and J lost 6 bases, with 14 bases between them. This chain's CDR3 is CSVAPGKDGYTF. The DNA of the CDR3 is TGCAGCGTGGCCCCGGGGAAGGATGGCTACACCTTC.

The chain joins TRBV7-2 to TRBJ2-7; TRBD2 aligns across 8 bases. This CDR3 region has 15 residues. CDR1 SGHTA and CDR2 FQGNSA come from the germline V gene. J lost 2 bases, V lost 4 bases, and 7 bases had no gene match. CDR3 loop: CASSSTEGLAYEQYF. CDR3 nucleotides: TGTGCCAGCAGCTCAACTGAGGGACTAGCCTACGAGCAGTACTTC.

The chain is built from TRBV13 and TRBJ1-2; 7 positions agree with TRBD1. The CDR3 has 15 amino acids. The germline V gene has CDR1 PRHDT and CDR2 FYEKMQ (reference sequence). Trimming removed 5 bases from V and 4 bases from J; junction bases left unmatched: 10. The CDR3 nucleotides read TGTGCCAGCAGCCAGAGGGGACAGCGACTCTATGGCTACACCTTC. This translates into CASSQRGQRLYGYTF.

The chain uses TRBV19 and TRBJ2-1, with 8 bases identical to TRBD1. CDR1 is LNHDA and CDR2 is SQIVND in the germline V gene (reference sequence). CDR3 length: 15 amino acids. J was trimmed by 6 bases and V by 3 bases; bases with no gene match: 7. Here the CDR3 reads CASSIAGGIRNEQFF. The CDR3 DNA reads TGTGCCAGTAGTATCGCAGGGGGCATCCGCAATGAGCAGTTCTTC.